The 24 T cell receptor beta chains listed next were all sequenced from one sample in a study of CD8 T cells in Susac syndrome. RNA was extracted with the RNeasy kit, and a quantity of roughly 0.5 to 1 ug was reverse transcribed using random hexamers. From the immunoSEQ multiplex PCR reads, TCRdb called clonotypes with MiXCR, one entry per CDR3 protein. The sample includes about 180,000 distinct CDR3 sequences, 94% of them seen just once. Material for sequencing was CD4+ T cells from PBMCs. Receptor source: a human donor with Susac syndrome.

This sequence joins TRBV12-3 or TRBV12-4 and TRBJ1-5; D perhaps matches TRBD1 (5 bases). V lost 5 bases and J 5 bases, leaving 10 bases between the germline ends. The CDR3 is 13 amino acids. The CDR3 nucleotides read TGTGCCAGCAGTACAAGGGGCGATCAGCCCCAGCATTTT. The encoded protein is CASSTRGDQPQHF.

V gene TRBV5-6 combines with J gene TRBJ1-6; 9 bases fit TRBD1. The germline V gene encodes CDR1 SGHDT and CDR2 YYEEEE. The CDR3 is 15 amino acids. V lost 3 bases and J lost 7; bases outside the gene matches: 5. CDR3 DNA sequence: TGTGCCAGCAGCTCGGTGGACAGGGGAAATTCACCCCTCCACTTT. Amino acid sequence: CASSSVDRGNSPLHF. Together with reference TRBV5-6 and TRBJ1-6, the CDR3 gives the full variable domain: DAGVTQSPTHLIKTRGQQVTLRCSPKSGHDTVSWYQQALGQGPQFIFQYYEEEERQRGNFPDRFSGHQFPNYSSELNVNALLLGDSALYLCASSSVDRGNSPLHFGNGTRLTVT.

The chain's CDR3 is CAGKRGNLGTDTQYF. As DNA, the CDR3 is TGTGCCGGCAAGAGGGGGAATTTGGGCACAGATACGCAGTATTTT. The chain uses TRBV30 and TRBJ2-3; tentatively, D is TRBD1 (6 bases). Germline CDR1 and CDR2: GTSNPN and SVGIG (reference sequence). This CDR3 spans 15 amino acids. The V gene lost 8 bases and the J gene lost 1 base, with 19 bases spanning the gap.

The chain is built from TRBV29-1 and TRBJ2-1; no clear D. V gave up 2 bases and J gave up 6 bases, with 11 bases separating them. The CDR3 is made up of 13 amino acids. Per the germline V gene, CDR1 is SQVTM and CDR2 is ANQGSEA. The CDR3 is CSVESDRRNEQFF. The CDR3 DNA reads TGCAGCGTTGAAAGCGATAGACGCAATGAGCAGTTCTTC.

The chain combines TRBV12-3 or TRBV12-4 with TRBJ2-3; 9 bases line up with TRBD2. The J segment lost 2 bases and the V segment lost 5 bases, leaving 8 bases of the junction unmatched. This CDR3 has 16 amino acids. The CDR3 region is CASSPTSGKHTDTQYF. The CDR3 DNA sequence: TGTGCCAGCAGTCCGACTAGCGGAAAGCACACAGATACGCAGTATTTT.

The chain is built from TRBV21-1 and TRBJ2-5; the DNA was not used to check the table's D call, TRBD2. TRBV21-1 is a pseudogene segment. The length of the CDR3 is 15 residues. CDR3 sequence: CASSKVVGRRKTQYF. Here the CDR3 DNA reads TGTGCCAGCAGCAAAGTTGTGGGCAGGAGGAAGACCCAGTACTTC.

CDR3 in DNA: TGTGCCAGCAGCCAAGCGGGACAGGGTTATTCACCCCTCCACTTT. Encoded protein: CASSQAGQGYSPLHF. This rearrangement joins TRBV3-1 to TRBJ1-6; 9 positions agree with TRBD1. The germline gives CDR1 LGHDT, CDR2 YNNKEL (reference sequence). The J segment lost 8 bases and the V segment lost 1 base, leaving 3 bases of the junction unmatched. The CDR3 spans 15 residues.

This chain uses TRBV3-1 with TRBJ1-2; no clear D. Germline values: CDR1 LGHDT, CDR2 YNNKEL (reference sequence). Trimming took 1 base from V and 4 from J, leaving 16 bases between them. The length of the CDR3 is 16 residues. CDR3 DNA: TGTGCCAGCAGCCAAGCCCGACCGCTGGCTGGCTATGGCTACACCTTC. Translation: CASSQARPLAGYGYTF.

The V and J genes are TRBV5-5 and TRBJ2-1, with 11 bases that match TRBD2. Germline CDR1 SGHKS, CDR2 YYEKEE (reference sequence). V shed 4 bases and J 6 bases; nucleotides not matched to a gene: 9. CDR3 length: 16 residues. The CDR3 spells CASSTVAGGGGNEQFF. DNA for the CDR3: TGTGCCAGCAGCACCGTAGCGGGGGGGGGAGGCAATGAGCAGTTCTTC.

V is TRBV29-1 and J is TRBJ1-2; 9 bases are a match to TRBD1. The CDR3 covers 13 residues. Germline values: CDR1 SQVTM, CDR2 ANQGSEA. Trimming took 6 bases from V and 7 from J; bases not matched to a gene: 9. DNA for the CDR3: TGCAGCGTGGACCTCCGGGACAGGGTTGGCTACACCTTC. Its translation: CSVDLRDRVGYTF.

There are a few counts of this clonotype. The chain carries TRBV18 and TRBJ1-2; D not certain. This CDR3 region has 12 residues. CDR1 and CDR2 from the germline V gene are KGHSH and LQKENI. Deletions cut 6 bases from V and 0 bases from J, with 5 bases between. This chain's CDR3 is CASSGANYGYTF. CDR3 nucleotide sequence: TGTGCCAGCTCGGGAGCTAACTATGGCTACACCTTC. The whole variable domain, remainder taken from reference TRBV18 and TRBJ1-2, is NAGVMQNPRHLVRRRGQEARLRCSPMKGHSHVYWYRQLPEEGLKFMVYLQKENIIDESGMPKERFSAEFPKEGPSILRIQQVVRGDSAAYFCASSGANYGYTFGSGTRLTVV.

The CDR3 here is CASSQARGKTEAFF. The DNA for the CDR3 is TGTGCCAGCAGCCAAGCCAGGGGAAAAACTGAAGCTTTCTTT. The chain joins TRBV3-1 to TRBJ1-1; tentatively, D is TRBD1 (6 bases). The V gene lost 1 base and the J gene lost 5 bases, with 11 bases spanning the gap. Germline CDR1 reads LGHDT; CDR2 reads YNNKEL (reference sequence). The CDR3 contains 14 residues.

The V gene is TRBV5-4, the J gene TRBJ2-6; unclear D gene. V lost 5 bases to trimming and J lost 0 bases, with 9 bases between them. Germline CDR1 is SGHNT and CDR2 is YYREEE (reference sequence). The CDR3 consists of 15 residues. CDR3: CASSIRLSGANVLTF. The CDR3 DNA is TGTGCCAGCAGTATCAGACTCTCTGGGGCCAACGTCCTGACTTTC.

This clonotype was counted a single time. This CDR3 reads CASSLLTSRADTQYF. CDR3 in DNA: TGTGCCAGCAGCTTGTTGACTAGTCGAGCGGATACGCAGTATTTT. The chain carries TRBV7-2 and TRBJ2-3; D possibly corresponds to TRBD2 (6 bases). The germline V gene encodes CDR1 SGHTA and CDR2 FQGNSA. The CDR3 spans 15 residues. Trimming took 3 bases from V and 6 from J, leaving 16 bases between them. Variable domain in full (rest from reference TRBV7-2 and TRBJ2-3): GAGVSQSPSNKVTEKGKDVELRCDPISGHTALYWYRQSLGQGLEFLIYFQGNSAPDKSGLPSDRFSAERTGGSVSTLTIQRTQQEDSAVYLCASSLLTSRADTQYFGPGTRLTVL.

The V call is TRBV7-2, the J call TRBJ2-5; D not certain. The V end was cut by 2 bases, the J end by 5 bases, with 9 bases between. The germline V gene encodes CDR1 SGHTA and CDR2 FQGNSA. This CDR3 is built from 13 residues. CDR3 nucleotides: TGTGCCAGCAGCTTAAGTTTATGGGAGACCCAGTACTTC. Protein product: CASSLSLWETQYF.

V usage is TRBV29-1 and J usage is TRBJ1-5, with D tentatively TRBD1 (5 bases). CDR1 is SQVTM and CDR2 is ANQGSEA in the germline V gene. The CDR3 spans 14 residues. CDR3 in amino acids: CRWGKQEINQPQHF. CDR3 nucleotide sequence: TGCAGGTGGGGGAAACAGGAGATCAATCAGCCCCAGCATTTT.

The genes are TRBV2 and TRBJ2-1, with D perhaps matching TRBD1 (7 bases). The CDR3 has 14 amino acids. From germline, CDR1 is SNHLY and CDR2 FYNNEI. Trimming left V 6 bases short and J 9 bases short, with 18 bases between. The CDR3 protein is CASRSGRGAGEQFF. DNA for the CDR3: TGTGCCAGCAGGTCGGGCAGGGGGGCGGGTGAGCAGTTCTTC.

The CDR3 sequence: CATSDTSGGAYEQFF. The CDR3, as DNA: TGTGCCACCAGTGACACCAGCGGGGGGGCTTATGAGCAGTTCTTC. The chain couples TRBV24-1 to TRBJ2-1; 10 bases agree with TRBD2. Germline V lookup: CDR1 KGHDR, CDR2 SFDVKD. V was clipped by 4 bases and J by 8 bases; unmatched bases: 7. The CDR3 totals 15 residues.

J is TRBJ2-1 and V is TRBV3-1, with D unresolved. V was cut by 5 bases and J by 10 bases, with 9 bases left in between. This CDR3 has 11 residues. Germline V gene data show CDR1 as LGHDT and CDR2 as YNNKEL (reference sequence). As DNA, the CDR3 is TGTGCCAGCAGCGTCGATCGGGAGCAGTTCTTC. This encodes CASSVDREQFF.

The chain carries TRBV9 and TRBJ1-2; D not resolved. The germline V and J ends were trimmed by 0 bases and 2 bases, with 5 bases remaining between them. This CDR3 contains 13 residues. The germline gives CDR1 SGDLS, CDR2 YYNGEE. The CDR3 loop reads CASSVEENYGYTF. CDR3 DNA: TGTGCCAGCAGCGTAGAGGAGAACTATGGCTACACCTTC. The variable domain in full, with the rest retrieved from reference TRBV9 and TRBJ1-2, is DSGVTQTPKHLITATGQRVTLRCSPRSGDLSVYWYQQSLDQGLQFLIQYYNGEERAKGNILERFSAQQFPDLHSELNLSSLELGDSALYFCASSVEENYGYTFGSGTRLTVV.

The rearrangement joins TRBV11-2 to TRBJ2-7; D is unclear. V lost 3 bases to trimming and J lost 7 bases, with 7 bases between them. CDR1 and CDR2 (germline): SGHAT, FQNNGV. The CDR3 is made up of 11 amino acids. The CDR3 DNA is TGTGCCAGCAGCTTCGAAGGGGAGCAGTACTTC. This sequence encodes CASSFEGEQYF.

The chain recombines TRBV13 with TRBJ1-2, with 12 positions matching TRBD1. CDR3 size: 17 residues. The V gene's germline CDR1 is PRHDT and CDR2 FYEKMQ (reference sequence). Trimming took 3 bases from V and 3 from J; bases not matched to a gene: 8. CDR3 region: CASSFKTGTGGHYGYTF. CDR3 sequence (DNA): TGTGCCAGCAGCTTCAAGACCGGGACAGGGGGCCACTATGGCTACACCTTC.

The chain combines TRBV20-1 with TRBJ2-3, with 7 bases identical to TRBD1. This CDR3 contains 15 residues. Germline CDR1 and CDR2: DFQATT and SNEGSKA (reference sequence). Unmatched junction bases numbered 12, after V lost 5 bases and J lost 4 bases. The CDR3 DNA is TGCAGTGCTGAGACAGGGTTCGGCCACGCAGATACGCAGTATTTT. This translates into CSAETGFGHADTQYF.

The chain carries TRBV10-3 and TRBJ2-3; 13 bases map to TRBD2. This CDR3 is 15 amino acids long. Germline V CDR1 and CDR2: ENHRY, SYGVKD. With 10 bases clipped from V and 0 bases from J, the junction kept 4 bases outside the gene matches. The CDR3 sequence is CATRLAGGSTDTQYF. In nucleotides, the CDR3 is TGTGCCACCAGACTAGCGGGGGGTAGCACAGATACGCAGTATTTT.